The next 10 T cell receptor beta chains were all read from a single sample in a study of prognosis after radiotherapy for stage I lung cancer. Amplification of the TCR beta CDR3 (from genomic DNA) was done by two-round multiplex PCR. Every TRBV and TRBJ gene had its own specific primer in first-round PCR. Using its own MiXCR run on the multiplex PCR reads, TCRdb lists one record per CDR3 protein. The sample carries under 30,000 distinct CDR3 sequences, 30% to 40% recorded once. The material was PBMCs, obtained before or after stereotactic body radiation therapy (not recorded which). All receptors come from a donor over 45 with non-small cell lung cancer.

This clonotype was seen ten or more times. V and J are TRBV20-1 and TRBJ2-3; 8 bases agree with TRBD2. CDR3 size: 16 residues. V dropped 0 bases and J dropped 1; count of bases not matched to a gene: 6. Germline CDR1 and CDR2: DFQATT and SNEGSKA (reference sequence). The CDR3 nucleotides are TGCAGTGCTAGAGATCCGGGGGGGGGGCGCACAGATACGCAGTATTTT. This translates into CSARDPGGGRTDTQYF.

In its sample, this clonotype was seen many times. The rearrangement joins TRBV28 to TRBJ1-4; 7 positions match TRBD1. J lost 8 bases, V lost 5 bases, and 8 bases had no gene match. This CDR3 comprises 14 residues. Germline values: CDR1 MDHEN, CDR2 SYDVKM. The CDR3 sequence: CASSPDRVGEKLFF. As DNA, the CDR3 is TGTGCCAGCAGTCCCGACAGGGTCGGCGAAAAACTGTTTTTT.

This clonotype came up many times. V is TRBV6-2 or TRBV6-3 and J is TRBJ1-4, with 8 bases that match TRBD1. J lost 11 bases, V lost 6 bases, and 11 bases had no gene match. Germline lookup yields CDR1 MNHEY and CDR2 SVGEGT. This CDR3 region has 14 residues. The CDR3 DNA reads as TGTGCCAGCAGCCCAGGGGGCCCCGGGCGGAAACTGTTTTTT. Amino acid sequence: CASSPGGPGRKLFF.

This clonotype came up many times. V and J are TRBV12-3 or TRBV12-4 and TRBJ1-6; D gene unclear. The V end lost 3 bases, the J end lost 9 bases, and 15 bases lay between the germline ends. CDR3 length: 15 residues. The CDR3 loop reads CASSFGRRSGSPLHF. Here the CDR3 DNA reads TGTGCCAGCAGTTTTGGGCGGCGGAGTGGTTCACCCCTCCACTTT.

This clonotype came up many times. The chain recombines TRBV15 with TRBJ1-2, with 10 positions matching TRBD1. Trimming at V came to 3 bases and at J to 8 bases, leaving 15 bases not matched to a gene. CDR3 length: 17 amino acids. Germline values: CDR1 LNHNV, CDR2 YYDKDF (reference sequence). The CDR3 spells CATSSPSGTGAQGGYTF. DNA for the CDR3: TGTGCCACCAGCAGCCCCTCCGGGACAGGGGCGCAGGGCGGCTACACCTTC.

This clonotype came up a few times. The chain recombines TRBV5-4 with TRBJ2-1; D possibly uses TRBD1 or TRBD2 (6 bases each). There are 14 residues in the CDR3. The ends were cut back, 5 bases at V and 6 bases at J, with 15 bases in the middle. Germline V gives CDR1 SGHNT, CDR2 YYREEE (reference sequence). The CDR3 region is CASRQGPGGNEQFF. The DNA of the CDR3 is TGTGCCAGCAGGCAGGGGCCCGGGGGCAATGAGCAGTTCTTC.

In this sample, this clonotype turned up many times. The rearrangement uses TRBV24-1 and TRBJ2-2; D unresolved. Trimming removed 3 bases from V and 1 base from J, with 2 bases in between. The germline V gene encodes CDR1 KGHDR and CDR2 SFDVKD. This CDR3 contains 13 residues. CDR3 region: CATSDMNTGELFF. CDR3 nucleotides: TGTGCCACCAGTGATATGAACACCGGGGAGCTGTTTTTT.

This clonotype was observed at least ten times. This rearrangement joins TRBV5-4 to TRBJ1-3; D is unclear. V lost 3 bases and J lost 0, with 4 bases in between. Germline V lookup: CDR1 SGHNT, CDR2 YYREEE (reference sequence). The CDR3 sequence is 13 residues long. The CDR3 here is CASSWASGNTIYF. The CDR3 nucleotides read TGTGCCAGCAGCTGGGCCTCTGGAAACACCATATATTTT.

The sample holds many counts of this clonotype. The chain uses TRBV28 and TRBJ2-7, with D perhaps TRBD1 (5 bases). The V gene's germline CDR1 is MDHEN and CDR2 SYDVKM. CDR3 length: 14 amino acids. Trimming left V 4 bases short and J 0 bases short, with 10 bases between. In DNA form, the CDR3 reads TGTGCCAGCAGTTGGCAGGGAAACTCCTACGAGCAGTACTTC. This gives the protein CASSWQGNSYEQYF.

This clonotype has a count of ten or more. The chain recombines TRBV11-3 with TRBJ2-7, with D unresolved. Trimming removed 1 base from V and 3 bases from J, with 7 bases in between. Germline V gives CDR1 SGHNT, CDR2 YENEEA. This CDR3 spans 13 amino acids. CDR3 DNA sequence: TGTGCCAGCAGCTTAGGTGTTGGCTACGAGCAGTACTTC. As protein: CASSLGVGYEQYF.